A selection of T cell receptor beta chains follows, all from one sample in a study of OX40 agonist ivuxolimab in advanced cancers. The data were produced by immunoSEQ multiplex PCR, yet TCRdb's version contains in-frame clones alone and is incomplete. The sample yields just over 90,000 clones, about 93% seen once. The sequencing used CD4+ or CD8+ T cells sorted from blood, collected in a trial of the OX40 agonist ivuxolimab. These TCRs come from an adult with an advanced solid tumor such as melanoma, head and neck, liver or kidney cancer. Each CDR3 is given without its conserved first and last residue. Each record gives: J gene, V gene, CDR3 protein.

TRBJ1-2 TRBV5-1 ASRRTGGPTIYGYT
TRBJ2-7 TRBV11-3 ASSLGLGTGSYEQY
TRBJ2-5 TRBV30 AWSVSGLLNLETQY
TRBJ1-2 TRBV7-3 ARTGGISNYGYT
TRBJ1-2 TRBV27 ASSRTGGLVGYT
TRBJ2-7 TRBV29-1 SAATSGSYEQY
TRBJ2-7 TRBV7-2 ASATSGGGTYEQY
TRBJ2-2 TRBV30 AWRGNTGELF
TRBJ2-1 TRBV11-3 ASSLGPPGLAEQF
TRBJ2-3 TRBV6-6 ASSPRQITDTQY
TRBJ2-3 TRBV6-5 ASSIAGVNTDTQY
TRBJ2-1 TRBV5-1 ASSLGSGSIDEQF
TRBJ2-7 TRBV6-5 ASSPTLYYEQY
TRBJ2-5 TRBV11-2 ASSLVGLAGGPQY
TRBJ2-3 TRBV19 ASSLGGIRTDTQY
TRBJ1-2 TRBV5-4 ASSLAEATVGGYT
TRBJ2-7 TRBV9 ASSSMHSEQY
TRBJ1-4 TRBV7-2 ASSLVGFGELF
TRBJ1-1 TRBV11-3 ASSFDRGHGAF
TRBJ2-1 TRBV15 ATSRAAEAIGKQF
TRBJ1-5 TRBV19 ASSSPGRYQPQH
TRBJ1-5 TRBV7-2 ASRPGTGFYSNQPQH
TRBJ2-3 TRBV5-4 ASSLDFASTDTQY
TRBJ2-2 TRBV27 ASSPRAGQTGELF
TRBJ1-2 TRBV9 ASSVASAYYGYT
TRBJ2-1 TRBV30 AWRGNNEQF
TRBJ2-1 TRBV9 ASSVDPSLGNEQF
TRBJ1-5 TRBV7-3 ASSPGAASNQPQH
TRBJ2-3 TRBV28 ASSRLAGRTDTQY
TRBJ1-2 TRBV5-6 ASSLETYGYT
TRBJ2-1 TRBV12-5 ASGFRVAGLPYNEQF
TRBJ2-4 TRBV18 ASSRRENIQY
TRBJ2-1 TRBV7-9 ASRSGGPQTDEQF
TRBJ1-1 TRBV11-2 ASSLGGTIYTEAF
TRBJ2-1 TRBV10-3 AIAPGQYNEQF
TRBJ2-1 TRBV11-2 ASSKERGSGRGF
TRBJ2-1 TRBV25-1 ASSEYGGSGTYNEQF
TRBJ2-1 TRBV30 AWRTGGAYNEQF
TRBJ2-1 TRBV7-2 ASSLNPSGSLNEQF
TRBJ2-5 TRBV7-2 ASSLAEETQY
TRBJ2-6 TRBV6-6 ASSYAGLGGANVLT
TRBJ2-5 TRBV11-3 ASSLLAGAETQY
TRBJ2-5 TRBV7-2 ASSLGGPPETQY
TRBJ1-2 TRBV28 ASSFSGTPYGYT
TRBJ2-1 TRBV5-4 ASSATLLAFNEQF